Following are 9 T cell receptor beta chains from one sample sequenced in a study of OX40 agonist ivuxolimab in advanced cancers. The assay was immunoSEQ multiplex PCR, and TCRdb's table has in-frame clones only and misses some. The sample has about 90,000 clones, just over 90% seen once. The sequencing here drew on CD4+ or CD8+ T cells sorted from blood, taken in a trial of the OX40 agonist ivuxolimab. The receptors derive from an adult with an advanced solid tumor such as melanoma, head and neck, liver or kidney cancer.

This chain uses TRBV5-8 with TRBJ2-2; 7 bases are shared with TRBD1. Germline V gene data show CDR1 as SGHTS and CDR2 as YDEGEE. Trimming removed 5 bases from V and 0 bases from J; junction bases left unmatched: 4. The CDR3 length is 15 residues. In nucleotides, the CDR3 is TGTGCCAGCAGTTACCAGGGGGCGAACACCGGGGAGCTGTTTTTT. This sequence encodes CASSYQGANTGELFF.

The CDR3 DNA sequence: TGTGCCAGTAGTGAGAGACTAGCGGGAGGGCCAGGTGAGCAGTTCTTC. Translating it yields CASSERLAGGPGEQFF. The chain is built from TRBV19 and TRBJ2-1; 14 bases are shared with TRBD2. Germline V lookup: CDR1 LNHDA, CDR2 SQIVND (reference sequence). V shed 5 bases and J 9 bases; nucleotides not matched to a gene: 9. This CDR3 has 16 residues.

The chain employs TRBV11-2 and TRBJ2-7; 11 bases are shared with TRBD2. This CDR3 region has 17 residues. V was clipped by 3 bases and J by 2 bases; unmatched bases: 9. The V gene's germline CDR1 is SGHAT and CDR2 FQNNGV. The CDR3 DNA sequence: TGTGCCAGCAGCTTGGGGTGGACTAGCGGGCTCGCCTACGAGCAGTACTTC. As protein: CASSLGWTSGLAYEQYF.

The V gene is TRBV2, the J gene TRBJ2-7; D is unclear. The CDR3 extends over 11 amino acids. The ends were cut back, 2 bases at V and 5 bases at J, with 4 bases in the middle. Germline V gene lookup returns CDR1 SNHLY and CDR2 FYNNEI. CDR3 coding DNA: TGTGCCAGCAGTGAACTCAACGAGCAGTACTTC. This codes for CASSELNEQYF.

The V and J genes are TRBV28 and TRBJ2-7; possibly TRBD1 for D (6 bases). CDR1 MDHEN and CDR2 SYDVKM come from the germline V gene. The length of the CDR3 is 16 residues. V shed 2 bases and J shed 3 bases, with 17 bases lying between them. The CDR3 sequence: CASSLPLRDIRYEQYF. The CDR3 DNA is TGTGCCAGCAGTTTACCGTTACGGGACATTCGCTACGAGCAGTACTTC. The full variable domain, completed using reference TRBV28 and TRBJ2-7, is DVKVTQSSRYLVKRTGEKVFLECVQDMDHENMFWYRQDPGLGLRLIYFSYDVKMKEKGDIPEGYSVSREKKERFSLILESASTNQTSMYLCASSLPLRDIRYEQYFGPGTRLTVT.

V gene TRBV29-1 combines with J gene TRBJ2-7; D might be TRBD2 (6 bases). The CDR3 runs to 11 residues. The V end was cut by 4 bases, the J end by 9 bases, with 13 bases between. Germline V gene lookup returns CDR1 SQVTM and CDR2 ANQGSEA. DNA of the CDR3: TGCAGCGTTGTAAGCGGGTTCGCGCAGTACTTC. This translates into CSVVSGFAQYF.

This clone has more than one count but fewer than ten. The V and J genes are TRBV13 and TRBJ2-7; D is perhaps TRBD1 or TRBD2 (5 bases each). Trimming removed 3 bases from V and 1 base from J, with 10 bases in between. The CDR3 is 14 residues long. Germline V gene data show CDR1 as PRHDT and CDR2 as FYEKMQ (reference sequence). CDR3 DNA: TGTGCCAGCAGCTTCATTGGGGGATCCTACGAGCAGTACTTC. Translated: CASSFIGGSYEQYF.

The chain joins TRBV19 to TRBJ2-5; D uncertain. The CDR3 covers 15 residues. V lost 3 bases and J lost 5, with 16 bases in between. Germline V lookup: CDR1 LNHDA, CDR2 SQIVND (reference sequence). In nucleotides, the CDR3 is TGTGCCAGTAGTATTAGTTTCGGACCGGAGGAGACCCAGTACTTC. The encoded protein is CASSISFGPEETQYF.

The V and J genes are TRBV5-6 and TRBJ2-7; 10 bases match TRBD2. The CDR3 has 14 residues. With 6 bases clipped from V and 2 bases from J, the junction kept 5 bases outside the gene matches. Germline assignment: CDR1 SGHDT and CDR2 YYEEEE. The CDR3, as DNA: TGTGCCAGCATGGGAGCGGGAGGGCCCTACGAGCAGTACTTC. Residues: CASMGAGGPYEQYF.